This paragraph reports one T cell receptor beta chain. Relying on iRepertoire HTBI primers and Arm-PCR of CDR3 regions, the team built TCR beta libraries. TCRdb analysed the multiplex PCR reads with MiXCR anew, one entry per CDR3 protein. The data show a few hundred thousand distinct CDR3 sequences, around 11% seen once. The time point: newly diagnosed GD, antithyroid drugs for less than 3 months. PBMC-derived RNA was used for the TCR library. This entry comes from a study of regulatory T cells in long-lasting Graves disease. CDR3 length: 15 amino acids. Germline values: CDR1 SGHNT, CDR2 YENEEA. Trimming removed 0 bases from V and 5 bases from J, with 11 bases in between. This same sample was also part of a study on T cells in Graves' hyperthyroidism and ophthalmopathy. As reported in that work: Exclusions: uncontrolled infection, other autoimmune disease, pregnancy, lactation.

J is TRBJ1-5 and V is TRBV11-3; tentative D call: TRBD1 (6 bases). The source was peripheral blood mononuclear cells (PBMCs), collected at new diagnosis, from a patient treated with antithyroid drugs. The sequence was collected from a woman in her late teens or twenties with Graves disease. DNA of the CDR3: TGTGCCAGCAGCTTAGATCGGCAGGGGCATCAGCCCCAGCATTTT. It yields the protein CASSLDRQGHQPQHF.